Included here is one T cell receptor (beta chain) sequence, with context. Antigen: not known. Germline V gene data show CDR1 as SGHNT and CDR2 as YYREEE (reference sequence). With V trimmed by 4 bases and J by 1 base, 7 bases remained unmatched. The CDR3 is made up of 17 amino acids. The data were taken from a study of chemoradiotherapy in HPV16-positive cancers. Study outcomes and limitations: Candidate HPV-specific clones and E7-related TCR motifs grew in tumor during treatment. Better recurrence-free survival went with HPV-responsive T-cell expansion in HPV16-positive patients.

Samples were taken several times over chemoradiotherapy. The table came from immunoSEQ multiplex PCR; TCRdb's copy has only in-frame clones and leaves some out. The sample has 1,500 or so clones; about 82% are singletons. V gene TRBV5-4 combines with J gene TRBJ2-6; the match to TRBD1 covers 8 bases. Sample: tumor tissue, taken from a patient who underwent chemoradiotherapy. This receptor was taken from a human donor with HPV-associated anogenital cancer. The chain's CDR3 is CASSQGQGMSGANVLTF. In DNA form, the CDR3 reads TGTGCCAGCAGCCAAGGACAGGGTATGTCTGGGGCCAACGTCCTGACTTTC.